The 21 T cell receptor beta chains below all came from one sample that was sequenced in a study of cytomegalovirus exposure and HLA in healthy donors. It was with 60 Vbeta and 13 Jbeta primers that the PCR ran. Here immunoSEQ multiplex PCR was the method, and the copy in TCRdb shows in-frame clones only, minus some. The repertoire holds about 120,000 clones, with about 83% as singletons. The sample was PBMCs. The receptors come from a woman in her thirties or forties in good health and CMV-seropositive.

The J gene is TRBJ2-7, the V gene TRBV7-2; tentatively, D is TRBD2 (6 bases). The CDR3 contains 13 residues. Germline assignment: CDR1 SGHTA and CDR2 FQGNSA. Trimming left V 2 bases short and J 4 bases short, with 9 bases between. CDR3 loop: CASSLPSAYEQYF. Written as DNA, the CDR3 is TGTGCCAGCAGCTTACCTAGCGCATACGAGCAGTACTTC.

The chain recombines TRBV9 with TRBJ2-2, with 8 bases matching TRBD2. The CDR3 runs 17 residues. Germline values: CDR1 SGDLS, CDR2 YYNGEE. The J segment lost 3 bases and the V segment lost 0 bases, leaving 7 bases of the junction unmatched. Here the CDR3 DNA reads TGTGCCAGCAGCGTAGGAGGATCTAGCGGGTACACCGGGGAGCTGTTTTTT. Translation gives CASSVGGSSGYTGELFF. Full variable domain (rest looked up from reference TRBV9 and TRBJ2-2): DSGVTQTPKHLITATGQRVTLRCSPRSGDLSVYWYQQSLDQGLQFLIQYYNGEERAKGNILERFSAQQFPDLHSELNLSSLELGDSALYFCASSVGGSSGYTGELFFGEGSRLTVL.

The rearrangement uses TRBV5-6 and TRBJ2-5; possibly TRBD1 for D (5 bases). This CDR3 spans 15 amino acids. Germline loops: CDR1 SGHDT, CDR2 YYEEEE. V was clipped by 3 bases and J by 7 bases, with 19 bases between them. CDR3 in amino acids: CASSYLQDPRLTQYF. In DNA, the CDR3 is TGTGCCAGCAGCTACCTACAGGACCCAAGATTGACCCAGTACTTC. The full variable domain, with the rest looked up from reference TRBV5-6 and TRBJ2-5, is DAGVTQSPTHLIKTRGQQVTLRCSPKSGHDTVSWYQQALGQGPQFIFQYYEEEERQRGNFPDRFSGHQFPNYSSELNVNALLLGDSALYLCASSYLQDPRLTQYFGPGTRLLVL.

The rearrangement joins TRBV10-3 to TRBJ2-7; D is possibly TRBD1 (5 bases). Deletions cut 3 bases from V and 3 bases from J, with 12 bases between. This CDR3 has 14 amino acids. The germline gives CDR1 ENHRY, CDR2 SYGVKD. The CDR3 region has the DNA TGTGCCATCAGTGATGGGGCGGTGCGCTACGAGCAGTACTTC. As protein: CAISDGAVRYEQYF.

The chain is built from TRBV27 and TRBJ2-4; 12 bases align to TRBD1. V was pared by 5 bases and J by 1 base, with 3 bases of the junction left unmatched. In germline, CDR1 is MNHEY, CDR2 SMNVEV (reference sequence). The CDR3 sequence is 16 residues long. The CDR3 sequence is CASSPGQGAAKNIQYF. The CDR3 bases are TGTGCCAGCAGTCCGGGACAGGGGGCGGCCAAAAACATTCAGTACTTC.

This clone was detected a few times. The chain carries TRBV5-1 and TRBJ2-1; a possible D gene is TRBD1 (5 bases). This CDR3 has 15 residues. V lost 4 bases and J lost 3, with 14 bases in between. Looked up from germline, CDR1 is SGHRS and CDR2 is YFSETQ. The chain's CDR3 is CASSTGQNRYNEQFF. CDR3 sequence (DNA): TGCGCCAGCAGCACCGGACAAAATCGCTACAATGAGCAGTTCTTC.

This rearrangement joins TRBV30 to TRBJ2-1; 10 bases are shared with TRBD2. CDR1 is GTSNPN and CDR2 is SVGIG in the germline V gene (reference sequence). CDR3 length equals 16 residues. J lost 1 base, V lost 1 base, and 4 bases had no gene match. CDR3 sequence reads: CAWSGSTSGSYNEQFF. The CDR3 DNA reads as TGTGCCTGGAGTGGATCGACTAGCGGGTCCTACAATGAGCAGTTCTTC.

The gene calls are TRBV28 and TRBJ2-7; no clear D. The CDR3 sequence is 15 residues long. Germline V gene data show CDR1 as MDHEN and CDR2 as SYDVKM. The V gene lost 3 bases and the J gene lost 1 base, with 13 bases spanning the gap. The CDR3 region has the DNA TGTGCCAGCAGTTTCTCTCCAGGCCCTTCCTACGAGCAGTACTTC. It specifies CASSFSPGPSYEQYF.

The chain joins TRBV4-1 to TRBJ1-1; D remains ambiguous. Germline loops: CDR1 MGHRA, CDR2 YSYEKL. Trimming stripped 1 base from V and 3 bases from J, with 3 bases between. This CDR3 contains 12 residues. The CDR3 coding sequence is TGCGCCAGCAGCCAAGCGGACACTGAAGCTTTCTTT. This sequence encodes CASSQADTEAFF.

This sequence joins TRBV27 and TRBJ1-2; 8 positions agree with TRBD1. The junction had 8 bases not matched to a gene; V was cut back by 6 bases and J by 5 bases. Germline lookup yields CDR1 MNHEY and CDR2 SMNVEV (reference sequence). This CDR3 region has 14 residues. This CDR3 reads CASRVGTGTYGYTF. As DNA, the CDR3 is TGTGCCAGCAGAGTCGGGACAGGAACATATGGCTACACCTTC.

This chain links TRBV6-6 with TRBJ1-2; D ambiguous. V lost 2 bases and J 3 bases, leaving 7 bases between the germline ends. In germline, CDR1 is MNHNY, CDR2 SVGAGI (reference sequence). This CDR3 is built from 13 residues. The CDR3 loop is CASSYDADYGYTF. The CDR3 nucleotides are TGTGCCAGCAGTTACGATGCGGACTATGGCTACACCTTC.

This clone was seen a handful of times. The chain recombines TRBV2 with TRBJ1-5, with 8 bases aligning to TRBD1. The CDR3 runs to 16 residues. With V trimmed by 4 bases and J by 10 bases, 15 bases remained unmatched. Germline CDR1 and CDR2: SNHLY and FYNNEI. This CDR3 reads CASSGQKTGERIPQHF. The CDR3 region has the DNA TGTGCCAGCAGTGGTCAGAAGACAGGGGAGAGGATTCCCCAGCATTTT.

The chain employs TRBV5-1 and TRBJ2-7, with D possibly matching TRBD1 (6 bases). Trimming stripped 4 bases from V and 3 bases from J, with 17 bases between. The CDR3 has 15 amino acids. CDR1 is SGHRS and CDR2 is YFSETQ in the germline V gene. The DNA for the CDR3 is TGCGCCAGCAGCCCTTCAACAGGGACCCTCTACGAGCAGTACTTC. Protein sequence: CASSPSTGTLYEQYF.

DNA of the CDR3: TGTGCCAGCAGCTTAGCGAGAGGCAGGGGGGACGGCTACACCTTC. This sequence encodes CASSLARGRGDGYTF. V and J are TRBV7-2 and TRBJ1-2; 7 bases map to TRBD1. The V gene's germline CDR1 is SGHTA and CDR2 FQGNSA. Losses at the gene ends were 0 bases for V and 8 bases for J; bases not matched to a gene: 9. The CDR3 loop spans 15 amino acids.

This chain joins TRBV18 and TRBJ2-3, with D possibly TRBD2 on 6 matching bases. The CDR3 is 15 residues long. Germline CDR1 KGHSH, CDR2 LQKENI. Trimming stripped 4 bases from V and 3 bases from J, with 14 bases between. Here the CDR3 DNA reads TGTGCCAGCTCACGGGATGGGGGGTCGACAGATACGCAGTATTTT. Residues: CASSRDGGSTDTQYF.

This clone was observed a handful of times. The chain carries TRBV6-5 and TRBJ2-5; tentative D call: TRBD2 (5 bases). Trimming left V 5 bases short and J 2 bases short, with 12 bases between. The CDR3 is made up of 14 amino acids. The germline CDR1 and CDR2 sequences are MNHEY and SVGAGI. CDR3 amino acids: CASSAERSQETQYF. In DNA, the CDR3 is TGTGCCAGCAGTGCCGAGCGGAGTCAAGAGACCCAGTACTTC.

This clone was seen only once. The chain links TRBV30 to TRBJ1-2, with a tentative D call TRBD1 (6 bases). CDR1 and CDR2 (germline): GTSNPN, SVGIG (reference sequence). This CDR3 region has 13 residues. Trimming pared 0 bases from V and 4 bases from J, leaving 9 bases between. CDR3 region: CAWSVQGRYGYTF. As DNA, the CDR3 is TGTGCCTGGAGTGTACAGGGACGCTATGGCTACACCTTC.

The chain uses TRBV9 and TRBJ1-4; D is uncertain. Trimming pared 4 bases from V and 8 bases from J, leaving 18 bases between. CDR3 size: 15 residues. Germline V lookup: CDR1 SGDLS, CDR2 YYNGEE. In DNA form, the CDR3 reads TGTGCCAGCAGCCCCCACCGCGTCTCGGGGGAAAAACTGTTTTTT. This codes for CASSPHRVSGEKLFF. Supplemented by reference TRBV9 and TRBJ1-4, the full variable domain reads DSGVTQTPKHLITATGQRVTLRCSPRSGDLSVYWYQQSLDQGLQFLIQYYNGEERAKGNILERFSAQQFPDLHSELNLSSLELGDSALYFCASSPHRVSGEKLFFGSGTQLSVL.

This sequence joins TRBV6-5 and TRBJ2-4, with D tentatively TRBD1 (6 bases). The ends were cut back, 0 bases at V and 2 bases at J, with 11 bases in the middle. The CDR3 covers 16 residues. Germline V gives CDR1 MNHEY, CDR2 SVGAGI. This CDR3 reads CASSYSLGATKNIQYF. The CDR3 DNA sequence: TGTGCCAGCAGTTACTCTCTGGGGGCGACCAAAAACATTCAGTACTTC.

This clone came up a few times. The chain recombines TRBV5-4 with TRBJ2-2; 7 bases map to TRBD2. There are 15 residues in the CDR3. CDR1 and CDR2 (germline): SGHNT, YYREEE (reference sequence). Trimming took 10 bases from V and 6 from J; bases not matched to a gene: 15. CDR3 sequence: CAFYGGGVVPGELFF. The CDR3 nucleotides read TGTGCCTTCTACGGGGGAGGGGTGGTCCCCGGGGAGCTGTTTTTT. Drawing the rest from reference TRBV5-4 and TRBJ2-2, the complete variable domain is ETGVTQSPTHLIKTRGQQVTLRCSSQSGHNTVSWYQQALGQGPQFIFQYYREEENGRGNFPPRFSGLQFPNYSSELNVNALELDDSALYLCAFYGGGVVPGELFFGEGSRLTVL.

This clone was recorded once. The genes are TRBV7-9 and TRBJ2-7, with 7 bases aligning to TRBD2. CDR1 SEHNR and CDR2 FQNEAQ come from the germline V gene (reference sequence). The CDR3 has 13 amino acids. Losses at the gene ends were 6 bases for V and 0 bases for J; bases not matched to a gene: 2. DNA for the CDR3: TGTGCCAGCAGGCGGGAGAGCTCCTACGAGCAGTACTTC. Translating gives CASRRESSYEQYF. Supplemented by reference TRBV7-9 and TRBJ2-7, the full variable domain reads DTGVSQNPRHKITKRGQNVTFRCDPISEHNRLYWYRQTLGQGPEFLTYFQNEAQLEKSRLLSDRFSAERPKGSFSTLEIQRTEQGDSAMYLCASRRESSYEQYFGPGTRLTVT.